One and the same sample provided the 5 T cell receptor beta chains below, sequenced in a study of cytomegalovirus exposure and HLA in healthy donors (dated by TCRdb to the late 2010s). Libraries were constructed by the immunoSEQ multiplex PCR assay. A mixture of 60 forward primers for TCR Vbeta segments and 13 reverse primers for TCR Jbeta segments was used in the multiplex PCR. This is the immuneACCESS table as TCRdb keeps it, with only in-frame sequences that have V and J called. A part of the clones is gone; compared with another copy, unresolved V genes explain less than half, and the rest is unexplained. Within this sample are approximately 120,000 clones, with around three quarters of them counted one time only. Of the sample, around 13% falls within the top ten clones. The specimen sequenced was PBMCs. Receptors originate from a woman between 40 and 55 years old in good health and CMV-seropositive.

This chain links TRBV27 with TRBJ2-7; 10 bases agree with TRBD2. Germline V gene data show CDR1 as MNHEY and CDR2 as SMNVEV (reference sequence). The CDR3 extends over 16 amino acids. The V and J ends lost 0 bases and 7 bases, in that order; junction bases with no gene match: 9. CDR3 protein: CASSLSASGSFEEQYF. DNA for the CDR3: TGTGCCAGCAGTTTATCCGCTAGCGGGAGTTTCGAAGAGCAGTACTTC.

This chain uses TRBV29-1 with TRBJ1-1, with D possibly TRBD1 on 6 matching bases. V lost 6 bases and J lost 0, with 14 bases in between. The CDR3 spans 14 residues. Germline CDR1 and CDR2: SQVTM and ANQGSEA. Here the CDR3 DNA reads TGCAGCGTCGATGGACAGTTCATGAACACTGAAGCTTTCTTT. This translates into CSVDGQFMNTEAFF.

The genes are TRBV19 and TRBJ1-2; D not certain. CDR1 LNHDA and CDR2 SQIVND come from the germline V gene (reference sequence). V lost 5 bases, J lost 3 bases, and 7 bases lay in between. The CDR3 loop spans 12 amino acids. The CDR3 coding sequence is TGTGCCAGTAGTCCTCAGTACTATGGCTACACCTTC. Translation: CASSPQYYGYTF.

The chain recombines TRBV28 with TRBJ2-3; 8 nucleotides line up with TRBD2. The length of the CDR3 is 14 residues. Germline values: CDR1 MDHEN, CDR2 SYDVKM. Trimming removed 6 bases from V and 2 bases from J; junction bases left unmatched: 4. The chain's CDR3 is CASRSGGPTDTQYF. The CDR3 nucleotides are TGTGCCAGCAGAAGCGGGGGCCCCACAGATACGCAGTATTTT.

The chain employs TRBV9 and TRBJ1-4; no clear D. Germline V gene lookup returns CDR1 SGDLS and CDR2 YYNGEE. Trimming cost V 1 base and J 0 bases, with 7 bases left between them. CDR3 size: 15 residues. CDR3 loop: CASSVTGSTNEKLFF. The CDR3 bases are TGTGCCAGCAGCGTAACTGGTTCAACTAATGAAAAACTGTTTTTT.